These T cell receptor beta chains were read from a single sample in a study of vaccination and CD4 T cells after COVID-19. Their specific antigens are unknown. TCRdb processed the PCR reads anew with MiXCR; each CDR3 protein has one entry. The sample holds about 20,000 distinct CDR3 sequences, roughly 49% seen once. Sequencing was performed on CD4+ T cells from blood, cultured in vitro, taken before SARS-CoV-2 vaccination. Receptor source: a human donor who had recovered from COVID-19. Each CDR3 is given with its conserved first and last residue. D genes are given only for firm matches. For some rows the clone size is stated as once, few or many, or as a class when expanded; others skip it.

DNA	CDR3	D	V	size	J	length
TGTGCCAGCAGTCGGACAGAGTCTGGGGCCAACGTCCTGACTTTC	CASSRTESGANVLTF	.	TRBV2	few	TRBJ2-6	15
TGCAGTGCCCTTATCGAGGAGACCCAGTACTTC	CSALIEETQYF	.	TRBV20-1	.	TRBJ2-5	11
TGTGCCAGCAGCTTAGACAGGGCTCCTACTAACTATGGCTACACCTTC	CASSLDRAPTNYGYTF	.	TRBV7-8	few	TRBJ1-2	16
TGCAGTGCTAGAGAAGACTACTGGGGCTCTGGGGCCAACGTCCTGACTTTC	CSAREDYWGSGANVLTF	.	TRBV20-1	few	TRBJ2-6	17
TGTGCCAGCAGCTTGACATGGGATTCACCCCTCCACTTT	CASSLTWDSPLHF	.	TRBV5-5	few	TRBJ1-6	13
TGCGCCAGCAGCCGACTAGACCCCACCGGGGAGCTGTTTTTT	CASSRLDPTGELFF	.	TRBV4-1	.	TRBJ2-2	14
TGCAGTGCTAGTGCTGGGGGGTTCGTCCCTGAAGCTTTCTTT	CSASAGGFVPEAFF	.	TRBV20-1	few	TRBJ1-1	14
TGCAGTGCCAGAGCCCCTCCGGGGAACTACGAGCAGTACTTC	CSARAPPGNYEQYF	.	TRBV20-1	.	TRBJ2-7	14
TGTGCCAGCAGTTTATCTGACCTAGGGGAGCTGTTTTTT	CASSLSDLGELFF	.	TRBV27	.	TRBJ2-2	13
TGTGCCAGCATTCCCTTTTCGGGGGGCGGAAGAGATACGCAGTATTTT	CASIPFSGGGRDTQYF	.	TRBV27	few	TRBJ2-3	16
TGTGCCAGTAGCCCCCAAGCCTTTAACGAGCAGTACTTC	CASSPQAFNEQYF	.	TRBV19	.	TRBJ2-7	13
TGTGCCAGCAGTAGGGGACAGTCGGTGAACACTGAAGCTTTCTTT	CASSRGQSVNTEAFF	TRBD1	TRBV6-2/TRBV6-3	.	TRBJ1-1	15
TGTGCCAGCAGTTTCTACAGGGGGCAGGGCTATGGCTACACCTTC	CASSFYRGQGYGYTF	TRBD1	TRBV28	.	TRBJ1-2	15
TGTGCCAGCAGCTTGGTAATAAGACAGGGGGTCCAAGAGACCCAGTACTTC	CASSLVIRQGVQETQYF	TRBD1	TRBV5-6	.	TRBJ2-5	17
TGTGCCAGCAGCCGCCTCACAGGGGTGGAGGGCTACACCTTC	CASSRLTGVEGYTF	TRBD1	TRBV6-1	few	TRBJ1-2	14
TGTGCCAGCAGCCAAGAGTTGGCGCTCGGCTACACCTTC	CASSQELALGYTF	.	TRBV14	.	TRBJ1-2	13
TGTGCCAGCAGTGAGGTCTCATTGGTCTATGGCTACACCTTC	CASSEVSLVYGYTF	.	TRBV6-1	.	TRBJ1-2	14
TGCGCCAGCAGCTTGGGAGGTCCCCAAGAGACCCAGTACTTC	CASSLGGPQETQYF	.	TRBV5-1	.	TRBJ2-5	14
TGTGCCAGCCGATCTAGCGGGAGGGACAATGAGCAGTTCTTC	CASRSSGRDNEQFF	TRBD2	TRBV14	.	TRBJ2-1	14
TGTGCCAGCAGCTTAGCGCGGTCAGGCGGGGGGGCAATAGAGACCCAGTACTTC	CASSLARSGGGAIETQYF	TRBD2	TRBV7-2	.	TRBJ2-5	18
TGTGCCGCCCAGGGAGGGGGCTATGGCTACACCTTC	CAAQGGGYGYTF	.	TRBV2	.	TRBJ1-2	12
TGCAGTCGATCTAGCGGGAGCTCCTACAATGAGCAGTTCTTC	CSRSSGSSYNEQFF	TRBD2	TRBV20-1	.	TRBJ2-1	14
TGTGCCAGCAGCCGAAGCCCACAGGGTGAGGGCTACACCTTC	CASSRSPQGEGYTF	.	TRBV11-1	.	TRBJ1-2	14